The clone carrying this T cell receptor beta chain was seen once. Antigen unknown. Germline values: CDR1 WNHNN, CDR2 SYGVQD (reference sequence). The CDR3 is made up of 15 amino acids. The J segment lost 5 bases and the V segment lost 6 bases, leaving 8 bases of the junction unmatched. This entry is derived from a study of T cell responses to AZD1222 COVID-19 vaccine. Study-level information: Samples with a second dose at about 4 or about 12 weeks were pooled together.

Produced via immunoSEQ multiplex PCR; TCRdb's table is partial and in-frame only. The table has roughly 100,000 clones, approximately 90% seen once. Study-wide results and caveats: The donors showed a predominance of white British ancestry and of females, with possible underestimation of clonal diversity. Sampling captured repertoires only after the peak T cell response.

The sequence was collected from an adult in good health. The chain combines TRBV10-1 with TRBJ2-2; 8 bases are a match to TRBD2. The starting material was peripheral blood, obtained on day 0 of AZD1222 vaccination. CDR3 DNA: TGCGCCAGCAGCAAAAGCGGGGGCAGGACCGGGGAGCTGTTTTTT. This codes for CASSKSGGRTGELFF.